What follows are 23 T cell receptor beta chains derived from one specimen sequenced in a study of regulatory T cells in long-lasting Graves disease. Sample time point: newly diagnosed GD, antithyroid drugs for less than 3 months. PBMC RNA was the source of the TCR library. Building of the TCR beta libraries involved iRepertoire HTBI primers and Arm-PCR of CDR3 regions. One entry per CDR3 protein, called by TCRdb with MiXCR from the multiplex PCR reads. The sample shows approximately 250,000 distinct CDR3 sequences, around 20% of them seen only once. The source was peripheral blood mononuclear cells (PBMCs), collected at new diagnosis, from a patient treated with antithyroid drugs. Receptors were obtained from a female donor with Graves disease.

The sample holds many counts of this clonotype. CDR3 residues: CASYSVAGENNEQFF. The DNA of the CDR3 is TGCGCCAGCTATTCCGTAGCGGGGGAGAACAATGAGCAGTTCTTC. V usage is TRBV10-2 and J usage is TRBJ2-1, with 9 bases matching TRBD2. Germline V gives CDR1 WSHSY, CDR2 SAAADI. This CDR3 has 15 residues. V shed 8 bases, J shed 5 bases, and the junction held 10 bases outside the gene matches.

The chain employs TRBV7-2 and TRBJ2-5, with 8 bases fitting TRBD1. Trimming removed 3 bases from V and 7 bases from J; junction bases left unmatched: 10. Germline assignment: CDR1 SGHTA and CDR2 FQGNSA. The length of the CDR3 is 15 residues. The CDR3 loop reads CASSFSPQGAGTQYF. Here the CDR3 DNA reads TGTGCCAGCAGCTTTAGCCCGCAGGGGGCGGGGACCCAGTACTTC.

At least ten counts were recorded for this clonotype. The chain is built from TRBV7-9 and TRBJ1-4; perhaps TRBD1 as D (6 bases). The CDR3 has 14 amino acids. Trimming removed 1 base from V and 8 bases from J, with 11 bases in between. CDR1 SEHNR and CDR2 FQNEAQ come from the germline V gene (reference sequence). The DNA for the CDR3 is TGTGCCAGCAGCTTAGGCATCAGGGGAGAAAAACTGTTTTTT. Its translation is CASSLGIRGEKLFF. The full variable domain, its missing parts supplied by reference TRBV7-9 and TRBJ1-4, is DTGVSQNPRHKITKRGQNVTFRCDPISEHNRLYWYRQTLGQGPEFLTYFQNEAQLEKSRLLSDRFSAERPKGSFSTLEIQRTEQGDSAMYLCASSLGIRGEKLFFGSGTQLSVL.

This clonotype occurred many times. The J gene is TRBJ2-1, the V gene TRBV10-3; D is uncertain. V lost 0 bases, J lost 7 bases, and 7 bases lay in between. The V gene's germline CDR1 is ENHRY and CDR2 SYGVKD. The CDR3 contains 13 residues. In DNA, the CDR3 is TGTGCCATCAGTGAGTCTTCGCCGAATGAGCAGTTCTTC. Translation gives CAISESSPNEQFF.

This clonotype was recorded at least ten times. CDR3 sequence reads: CSARSGSSGANVLTF. CDR3 sequence (DNA): TGCAGTGCAAGGAGTGGTAGCTCTGGGGCCAACGTCCTGACTTTC. The chain has TRBV20-1 and TRBJ2-6, with D unclear. Germline CDR1 reads DFQATT; CDR2 reads SNEGSKA (reference sequence). The CDR3 totals 15 residues. V lost 6 bases and J 0 bases, leaving 12 bases between the germline ends.

At least ten counts were recorded for this clonotype. The chain uses TRBV18 and TRBJ2-2; 8 nucleotides match TRBD2. Germline V lookup: CDR1 KGHSH, CDR2 LQKENI. The V gene end was trimmed by 3 bases and the J gene end by 2 bases; junction bases not matched to a gene: 2. This CDR3 has 15 residues. CDR3 sequence (DNA): TGTGCCAGCTCACCTAGCGGGGACAACACCGGGGAGCTGTTTTTT. Its translation is CASSPSGDNTGELFF.

V usage is TRBV7-8 and J usage is TRBJ1-1; TRBD1 matches 12 bases. Germline CDR1 is SGHVS and CDR2 is FQNEAQ. The CDR3 is made up of 15 amino acids. Unmatched junction bases numbered 12, after V lost 5 bases and J lost 11 bases. This CDR3 is CASSPWDRGLVGAFF. The CDR3 DNA reads TGTGCCAGCAGCCCGTGGGACAGGGGGCTCGTAGGTGCTTTCTTT.

The V and J genes are TRBV3-1 and TRBJ1-6, with TRBD1 matching over 11 bases. Unmatched junction bases numbered 5, after V lost 2 bases and J lost 8 bases. Germline-derived CDR1 and CDR2 are LGHDT and YNNKEL (reference sequence). The CDR3 sequence is 16 residues long. Written as DNA, the CDR3 is TGTGCCAGCAGCCAACGGACAGGGGGCGCGTATTCACCCCTCCACTTT. This translates into CASSQRTGGAYSPLHF.

This clonotype was counted many times. This rearrangement joins TRBV12-3 or TRBV12-4 to TRBJ1-6; D unresolved. This CDR3 region has 13 residues. Trimming stripped 5 bases from V and 7 bases from J, with 9 bases between. The CDR3 loop is CASSGPYNSPLHF. CDR3 nucleotides: TGTGCCAGCAGTGGACCGTACAATTCACCCCTCCACTTT.

This clonotype has a count of ten or more. The V call is TRBV12-3 or TRBV12-4, the J call TRBJ2-5; D unclear. The V gene lost 1 base and the J gene lost 2 bases, with 11 bases spanning the gap. CDR3 length: 15 residues. The DNA of the CDR3 is TGTGCCAGCAGTTTAGATGGTCAGCTGCAAGAGACCCAGTACTTC. Amino acid sequence: CASSLDGQLQETQYF.

The chain links TRBV12-3 or TRBV12-4 to TRBJ2-5, with D perhaps TRBD1 (5 bases). The V and J ends lost 6 bases and 5 bases respectively, with 22 bases between them. The CDR3 is 16 amino acids. The CDR3 loop reads CASSTYPSGRVETQYF. The CDR3 DNA reads as TGTGCCAGCAGCACTTATCCCAGTGGCAGGGTCGAGACCCAGTACTTC.

The table lists this clonotype with many counts. The V gene is TRBV30, the J gene TRBJ1-6; D gene unclear. Trimming took 0 bases from V and 8 from J, leaving 8 bases between them. The CDR3 contains 13 residues. Germline loops: CDR1 GTSNPN, CDR2 SVGIG (reference sequence). Here the CDR3 reads CAWSVRFDSPLHF. CDR3 nucleotide sequence: TGTGCCTGGAGTGTACGGTTCGATTCACCCCTCCACTTT.

This clonotype was seen repeatedly, ten times or more. The chain uses TRBV2 and TRBJ1-5, with D hard to call. This CDR3 is 11 amino acids long. V lost 3 bases to trimming and J lost 6 bases, with 3 bases between them. Germline V gene sequence: CDR1 SNHLY, CDR2 FYNNEI. CDR3 DNA: TGTGCCAGCAGTGACAGTCAGCCCCAGCATTTT. Amino acid sequence: CASSDSQPQHF.

This chain links TRBV12-5 with TRBJ2-7, with no clear D. The V and J ends lost 2 bases and 0 bases respectively, with 5 bases between them. The CDR3 covers 13 residues. Per the germline V gene, CDR1 is LGHNT and CDR2 is FRNRAP. CDR3 nucleotide sequence: TGTGCTAGTGGTTTGTCCCCCTCCTACGAGCAGTACTTC. This codes for CASGLSPSYEQYF.

This clonotype counts as medium-sized. Germline is not matched at one junction end, which may reflect a read error. The DNA for the CDR3 is TGCGCCAGCACACCGGGACAGGGTCCTGGGAATTCACCCCTCCACTTT. It is translated as CASTPGQGPGNSPLHF. This chain connects TRBV9 to TRBJ1-6, with TRBD1 matching 9 bases. CDR3 length: 16 amino acids. Germline-derived CDR1 and CDR2 are SGDLS and YYNGEE. The variable domain in full, with the rest retrieved from reference TRBV9 and TRBJ1-6, is DSGVTQTPKHLITATGQRVTLRCSPRSGDLSVYWYQQSLDQGLQFLIQYYNGEERAKGNILERFSAQQFPDLHSELNLSSLELGDSALYFCASTPGQGPGNSPLHFGNGTRLTVT.

The genes are TRBV5-5 and TRBJ1-5; 11 bases align to TRBD1. Germline assignment: CDR1 SGHKS and CDR2 YYEKEE (reference sequence). The V gene end was trimmed by 0 bases and the J gene end by 5 bases; junction bases not matched to a gene: 1. The CDR3 has 15 residues. CDR3 protein: CASSLGDRGDQPQHF. The CDR3 DNA is TGTGCCAGCAGCTTGGGGGACAGGGGGGATCAGCCCCAGCATTTT.

This clonotype was detected ten times or more. The chain has TRBV6-1 and TRBJ2-5; 8 nucleotides align to TRBD1. J was trimmed by 2 bases and V by 6 bases; bases with no gene match: 8. The CDR3 length is 15 residues. CDR1 is MNHNS and CDR2 is SASEGT in the germline V gene. In DNA form, the CDR3 reads TGTGCCAGCAGCCTAAGTGGGACAGGTCAAGAGACCCAGTACTTC. Translation: CASSLSGTGQETQYF.

This clonotype occurred many times. The J gene is TRBJ2-7, the V gene TRBV3-1, with TRBD2 matching over 7 bases. Germline CDR1 is LGHDT and CDR2 is YNNKEL (reference sequence). The CDR3 length is 14 residues. Trimming removed 0 bases from V and 6 bases from J; junction bases left unmatched: 5. CDR3 DNA sequence: TGTGCCAGCAGCCAAGAGGGGGGGGGAGGCGAGCAGTACTTC. It specifies CASSQEGGGGEQYF.

The V and J genes are TRBV11-3 and TRBJ2-3; D might be TRBD2 (5 bases). The CDR3 runs 16 residues. With 8 bases removed from V and 3 bases from J, the gap between germline ends came to 21 bases. From germline, CDR1 is SGHNT and CDR2 YENEEA. Here the CDR3 reads CASSLLGPSATDTQYF. The CDR3 nucleotides read TGTGCCAGCTCACTACTAGGACCCTCCGCAACAGATACGCAGTATTTT.

The count of this clonotype is one. V is TRBV6-2 or TRBV6-3 and J is TRBJ2-1, with D possibly matching TRBD1 (5 bases). CDR1 is MNHEY and CDR2 is SVGEGT in the germline V gene. V was pared by 6 bases and J by 4 bases, with 10 bases between. The CDR3 runs 13 residues. The CDR3 nucleotides are TGTGCCAGCAGCACCAGGGAATACAATGAGCAGTTCTTC. Translation gives CASSTREYNEQFF.

Ten or more counts support this clonotype. The chain employs TRBV19 and TRBJ2-7; D possibly corresponds to TRBD1 (6 bases). Trimming left V 6 bases short and J 7 bases short, with 25 bases between. The CDR3 length is 16 residues. The germline gives CDR1 LNHDA, CDR2 SQIVND (reference sequence). The CDR3 is CASSPLTDQGTEEQYF. The CDR3 region has the DNA TGTGCCAGTAGCCCCCTAACTGACCAGGGGACGGAAGAGCAGTACTTC.

This clonotype showed up many times. The V call is TRBV5-6, the J call TRBJ2-1; D call uncertain. This CDR3 has 12 amino acids. Germline lookup yields CDR1 SGHDT and CDR2 YYEEEE. V lost 4 bases and J lost 8, with 10 bases in between. This chain's CDR3 is CASSQTRHEQFF. The CDR3 nucleotides are TGTGCCAGCAGCCAGACAAGGCATGAGCAGTTCTTC.

This clonotype was picked up many times. The V gene is TRBV20-1, the J gene TRBJ1-4; D is undetermined. Germline lookup yields CDR1 DFQATT and CDR2 SNEGSKA (reference sequence). This CDR3 is built from 12 residues. V shed 3 bases and J shed 4 bases, with 6 bases lying between them. CDR3 coding DNA: TGCAGTGCTAGGAGCGTTAATGAAAAACTGTTTTTT. Amino acid sequence: CSARSVNEKLFF.